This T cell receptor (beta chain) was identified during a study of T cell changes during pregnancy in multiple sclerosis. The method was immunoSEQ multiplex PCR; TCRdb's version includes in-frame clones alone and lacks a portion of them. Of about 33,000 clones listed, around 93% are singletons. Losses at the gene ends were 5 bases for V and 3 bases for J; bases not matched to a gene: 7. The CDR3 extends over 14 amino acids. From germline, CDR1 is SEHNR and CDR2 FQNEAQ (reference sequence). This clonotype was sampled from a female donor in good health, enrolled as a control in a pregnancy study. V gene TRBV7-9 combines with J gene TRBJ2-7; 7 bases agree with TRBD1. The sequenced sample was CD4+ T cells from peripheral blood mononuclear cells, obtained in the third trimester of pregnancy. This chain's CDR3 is CASSTGTANYEQYF. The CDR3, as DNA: TGTGCCAGCAGCACCGGGACAGCCAACTACGAGCAGTACTTC.